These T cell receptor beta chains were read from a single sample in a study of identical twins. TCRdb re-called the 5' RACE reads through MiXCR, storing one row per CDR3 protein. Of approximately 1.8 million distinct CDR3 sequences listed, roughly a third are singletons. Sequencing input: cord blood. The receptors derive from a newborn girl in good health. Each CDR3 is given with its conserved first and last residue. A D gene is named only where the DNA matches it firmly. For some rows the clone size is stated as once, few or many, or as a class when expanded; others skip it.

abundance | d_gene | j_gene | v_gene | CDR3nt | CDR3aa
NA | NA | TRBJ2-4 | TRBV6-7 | TGTGCCAGCAGTTACTCGAGGGGGAAAAACATTCAGTACTTC | CASSYSRGKNIQYF
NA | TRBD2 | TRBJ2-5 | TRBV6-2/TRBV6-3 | TGTGCCAGCAGGGCACTAGCGAAACAAGAGACCCAGTACTTC | CASRALAKQETQYF
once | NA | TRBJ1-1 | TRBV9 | TGTGCCAGCAGCGTAGAGGGCAGGGGAGGGACTGAAGCTTTCTTT | CASSVEGRGGTEAFF
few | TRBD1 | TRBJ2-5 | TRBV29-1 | TGCAGCGTTGACGGGCAGGGGGTCGTCCAAGAGACCCAGTACTTC | CSVDGQGVVQETQYF
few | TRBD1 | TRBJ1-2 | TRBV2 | TGTGCCAGCACAGGGGGAAGTGACTATGGCTACACCTTC | CASTGGSDYGYTF
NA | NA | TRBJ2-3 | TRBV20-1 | TGCAGTGCTAGAGGGACACCTGGGACAGATACGCAGTATTTT | CSARGTPGTDTQYF
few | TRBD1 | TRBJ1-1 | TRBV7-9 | TGTGCCAGCAGCTTCCTGACAGGGGGCAGGACTGAAGCTTTCTTT | CASSFLTGGRTEAFF
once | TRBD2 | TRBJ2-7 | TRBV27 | TGTGCCAGCAGTGTCACTAGCGTGGGCTCCTACGAGCAGTACTTC | CASSVTSVGSYEQYF
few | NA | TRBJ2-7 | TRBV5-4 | TGTGCCAGCAGCCCCCAACCCCTGAGCTCCTACGAGCAGTACTTC | CASSPQPLSSYEQYF
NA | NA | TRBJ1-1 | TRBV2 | TGTGCCAGCAGTCAAGAACAGGGCTCGAACACTGAAGCTTTCTTT | CASSQEQGSNTEAFF
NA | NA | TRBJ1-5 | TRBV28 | TGTGCCAGCAGTTTATACAGGGATAGTTATAGCAATCAGCCCCAGCATTTT | CASSLYRDSYSNQPQHF
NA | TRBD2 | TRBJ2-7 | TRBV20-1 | TGCAGTGCTCACCTCGTGGTAGCGGGTCACTCCTACGAGCAGTACTTC | CSAHLVVAGHSYEQYF
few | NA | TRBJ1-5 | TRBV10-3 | TGTGCCATCAGTGAGTCGGTATACAGGGATCAGCCCCAGCATTTT | CAISESVYRDQPQHF
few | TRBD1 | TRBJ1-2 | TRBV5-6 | TGTGCCAGCAGCTCCATCCTAAGCGGGACAGACTATGGCTACACCTTC | CASSSILSGTDYGYTF
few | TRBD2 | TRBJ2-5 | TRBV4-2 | TGTGCCAGCAGCCCCCGGACTAGCGGGGACACTTACCAAGAGACCCAGTACTTC | CASSPRTSGDTYQETQYF
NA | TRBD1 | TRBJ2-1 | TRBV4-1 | TGCGCCAGCAGCCTCTCAGGGGGACACCCTTACAATGAGCAGTTCTTC | CASSLSGGHPYNEQFF
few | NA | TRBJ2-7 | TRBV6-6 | TGTGCCAGCCTGGTGGGTCCGGATTTCTCCTACGAGCAGTACTTC | CASLVGPDFSYEQYF
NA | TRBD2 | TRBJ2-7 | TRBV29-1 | TGCAGCGTTGAAAAAAAGGCTAGCGGCCTGTCCTACGAGCAGTACTTC | CSVEKKASGLSYEQYF
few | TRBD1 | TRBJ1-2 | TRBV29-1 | TGCAGCGTTGAAGATAGGGGCAGGGGGTCTAACTATGGCTACACCTTC | CSVEDRGRGSNYGYTF
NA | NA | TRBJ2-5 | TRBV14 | TGTGCCGGCAGCCAAGAATTGGGGGCAGAGACCCAGTACTTC | CAGSQELGAETQYF
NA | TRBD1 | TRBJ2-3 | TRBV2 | TGTGCCAGCAGAGCCTACAGGGGGCTAATGAGCACAGATACGCAGTATTTT | CASRAYRGLMSTDTQYF
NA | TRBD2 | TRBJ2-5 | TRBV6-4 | TGTGCCAGCAGTGACTCCCAGCGGGGGGGCCGAGAGACCCAGTACTTC | CASSDSQRGGRETQYF
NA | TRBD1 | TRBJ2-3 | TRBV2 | TGTGCCAGCAGTAAGGACAGGCGCACAGATACGCAGTATTTT | CASSKDRRTDTQYF
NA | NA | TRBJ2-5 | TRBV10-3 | TGTGCCATCAGTCAAAGCATCAGGCTACATGAGACCCAGTACTTC | CAISQSIRLHETQYF